A selection of T cell receptor beta chains follows, all from one sample in a study of post-analysis software for immune sequencing data. TCRdb ran MiXCR on the PCR reads and lists one entry per CDR3 protein. The profile covers hundreds of thousands of distinct CDR3 sequences, with roughly 50% appearing a single time and approximately 4.3% taken by the ten largest. Material for sequencing was blood. Every receptor here comes from a girl aged 5 to 17 with multiple sclerosis. Each CDR3 is given with its conserved first and last residue. The D gene is left open where the match is weak. A clone size is listed for some rows: how often the clone was seen (once, few, many), or a class if it is expanded.

V	size	D	J	DNA	CDR3
TRBV20-1	NA	TRBD1	TRBJ1-2	TGCAGTGCCAGGCACAGGGGGCGGGCTAACTATGGCTACACCTTC	CSARHRGRANYGYTF
TRBV10-3	once	TRBD1	TRBJ2-3	TGTGCCATCAGGACCGGGACAGGGGAGGTAGATACGCAGTATTTT	CAIRTGTGEVDTQYF
TRBV5-4	NA	TRBD1	TRBJ2-3	TGTGCCAGCAGCTTGGCGGGACAGGCGTTTACAGATACGCAGTATTTT	CASSLAGQAFTDTQYF
TRBV29-1	NA	NA	TRBJ2-1	TGCAGCGCCTCAGGGACCTACAATGAGCAGTTCTTC	CSASGTYNEQFF
TRBV7-3	few	NA	TRBJ2-7	TGTGCCAGCAGCCCGTACGGGGACTCATACTCCTACGAGCAGTACTTC	CASSPYGDSYSYEQYF
TRBV12-3/TRBV12-4	NA	TRBD2	TRBJ2-2	TGTGCCAGCGCCTCGGGGGGACTAGCGGTAAACACCGGGGAGCTGTTTTTT	CASASGGLAVNTGELFF
TRBV7-8	NA	NA	TRBJ2-5	TGTGCCAGCAGCTTAGTAGGCCCGGAGAAGACCCAGTACTTC	CASSLVGPEKTQYF
TRBV20-1	NA	NA	TRBJ2-7	TGCAGTGCGTTAAGCTTATACGAGCAGTACTTC	CSALSLYEQYF
TRBV29-1	few	NA	TRBJ2-1	TGCAGCGTGGGGCCGCCCCCCTACAATGAGCGGTTCTTC	CSVGPPPYNERFF
TRBV29-1	NA	TRBD2	TRBJ2-3	TGCAGCGCGGCTAGCGGGGGGGGTGTGGATACGCAGTATTTT	CSAASGGGVDTQYF
TRBV2	NA	NA	TRBJ2-6	TGTGCCAGCAGTGATGGGGTCTCTGGGGCCAACGTCCTGACTTTC	CASSDGVSGANVLTF
TRBV6-5	NA	NA	TRBJ2-6	TGTGCCAGCTCTACCCGCGGCTCTGAGGCCAACGTCCTGACTTTC	CASSTRGSEANVLTF
TRBV20-1	few	TRBD2	TRBJ2-2	TGCAGTGCTCGTTCTAGGCGGGGGGGCCGTATCACCGGGGAGCTGTTTTTT	CSARSRRGGRITGELFF